These 17 T cell receptor beta chains came from one sample sequenced in a study of cytomegalovirus exposure and HLA in healthy donors. In the PCR, 60 Vbeta and 13 Jbeta primers were used. Produced via immunoSEQ multiplex PCR; TCRdb's table is partial and in-frame only. The profile shows under 50,000 clones, about 66% of them singletons. Sequenced sample: PBMCs. These receptors came from a man in his fifties or sixties in good health and CMV-seropositive.

CDR3 protein: CASSTQGLPEAFF. The CDR3 region has the DNA TGTGCCAGCAGTACTCAGGGGCTCCCTGAAGCTTTCTTT. The chain carries TRBV5-6 and TRBJ1-1; the D gene is possibly TRBD1 (6 bases). V dropped 5 bases and J dropped 6 bases, with 14 bases sitting between them. Germline values: CDR1 SGHDT, CDR2 YYEEEE. The CDR3 is 13 residues long.

The chain uses TRBV7-2 and TRBJ2-7, with a tentative D call TRBD2 (6 bases). Germline CDR1 reads SGHTA; CDR2 reads FQGNSA. V was pared by 3 bases and J by 2 bases, with 8 bases between. The CDR3 totals 13 residues. In DNA, the CDR3 is TGTGCCAGCAGCTTCGGGGGACCCTACGAGCAGTACTTC. This codes for CASSFGGPYEQYF.

V usage is TRBV30 and J usage is TRBJ1-3; D uncertain. The length of the CDR3 is 13 residues. Looked up from germline, CDR1 is GTSNPN and CDR2 is SVGIG (reference sequence). V was cut by 3 bases and J by 0 bases, with 6 bases left in between. CDR3 region: CAWRYSSGNTIYF. The CDR3 bases are TGTGCCTGGAGGTATAGCTCTGGAAACACCATATATTTT.

This chain links TRBV30 with TRBJ2-3, with 7 bases lining up with TRBD2. This CDR3 spans 16 amino acids. Germline V gene lookup returns CDR1 GTSNPN and CDR2 SVGIG (reference sequence). Trimming removed 2 bases from V and 3 bases from J; junction bases left unmatched: 11. The CDR3 region is CAWSQSGLTATDTQYF. The CDR3 DNA reads as TGTGCCTGGAGTCAATCGGGACTAACGGCGACAGATACGCAGTATTTT. Full variable domain (remainder filled in from reference TRBV30 and TRBJ2-3): SQTIHQWPATLVQPVGSPLSLECTVEGTSNPNLYWYRQAAGRGLQLLFYSVGIGQISSEVPQNLSASRPQDRQFILSSKKLLLSDSGFYLCAWSQSGLTATDTQYFGPGTRLTVL.

This clone was detected only a few times. The chain joins TRBV11-2 to TRBJ2-4; 7 positions match TRBD2. V gave up 5 bases and J gave up 0 bases; unmatched junction bases: 4. CDR3 size: 15 residues. Germline-derived CDR1 and CDR2 are SGHAT and FQNNGV. CDR3 amino acids: CASSPRGVAKNIQYF. CDR3 DNA sequence: TGTGCCAGCAGCCCCCGGGGGGTAGCCAAAAACATTCAGTACTTC. Variable domain in full (rest from reference TRBV11-2 and TRBJ2-4): EAGVAQSPRYKIIEKRQSVAFWCNPISGHATLYWYQQILGQGPKLLIQFQNNGVVDDSQLPKDRFSAERLKGVDSTLKIQPAKLEDSAVYLCASSPRGVAKNIQYFGAGTRLSVL.

The table lists this clone with a few counts. The chain uses TRBV5-1 and TRBJ1-4; the match to TRBD1 covers 8 bases. CDR3 length: 16 residues. The ends lost 0 bases at V and 7 bases at J; junction bases unmatched: 8. Germline loops: CDR1 SGHRS, CDR2 YFSETQ. CDR3 region: CASSLEPQGGSEKLFF. In DNA form, the CDR3 reads TGCGCCAGCAGCTTGGAGCCACAGGGGGGGAGTGAAAAACTGTTTTTT.

This chain's CDR3 is CASSVGVGSSYEQYF. For the CDR3, the DNA is TGTGCCAGCAGCGTAGGAGTCGGGAGCTCCTACGAGCAGTACTTC. The chain couples TRBV9 to TRBJ2-7, with D possibly matching TRBD2 (6 bases). V was trimmed by 0 bases and J by 0 bases, leaving 10 bases between them. The V gene's germline CDR1 is SGDLS and CDR2 YYNGEE. The CDR3 totals 15 residues.

This clone was counted only a few times. The V and J genes are TRBV6-6 and TRBJ1-1; 8 bases align to TRBD1. The CDR3 length is 15 residues. Losses at the gene ends were 5 bases for V and 1 base for J; bases not matched to a gene: 6. Germline CDR1 MNHNY, CDR2 SVGAGI (reference sequence). CDR3 region: CASSVTGTGNTEAFF. CDR3 nucleotides: TGTGCCAGCAGTGTCACCGGGACAGGGAACACTGAAGCTTTCTTT.

J is TRBJ1-6 and V is TRBV27, with D perhaps TRBD1 (5 bases). The CDR3 is 14 amino acids. The germline V gene encodes CDR1 MNHEY and CDR2 SMNVEV (reference sequence). The V end lost 6 bases, the J end lost 9 bases, and 15 bases lay between the germline ends. CDR3 region: CASSFPGGVSPLHF. DNA of the CDR3: TGTGCCAGCAGCTTCCCGGGAGGGGTTTCACCCCTCCACTTT.

The V and J genes are TRBV11-2 and TRBJ2-5; D gene ambiguous. This CDR3 is built from 15 residues. In germline, CDR1 is SGHAT, CDR2 FQNNGV. Trimming left V 5 bases short and J 5 bases short, with 18 bases between. CDR3 amino acids: CASSPFLGAQETQYF. CDR3 sequence (DNA): TGTGCCAGCAGCCCCTTCCTCGGAGCCCAGGAGACCCAGTACTTC.

V is TRBV28 and J is TRBJ2-2; the match to TRBD1 covers 8 bases. The CDR3 is 15 amino acids. V lost 5 bases, J lost 3 bases, and 5 bases stayed unmatched. Germline V lookup: CDR1 MDHEN, CDR2 SYDVKM. CDR3 amino acids: CASSVDRGYTGELFF. Here the CDR3 DNA reads TGTGCCAGCAGTGTAGACAGGGGCTACACCGGGGAGCTGTTTTTT.

The chain links TRBV7-9 to TRBJ1-2; D might be TRBD1 (6 bases). The V end lost 1 base, the J end lost 7 bases, and 13 bases lay between the germline ends. The CDR3 spans 14 residues. Germline V gives CDR1 SEHNR, CDR2 FQNEAQ (reference sequence). CDR3 DNA sequence: TGTGCCAGCAGCTTAGGAACAGGGATATTTGGCTACACCTTC. It is translated as CASSLGTGIFGYTF.

J is TRBJ1-1 and V is TRBV6-5; a weak D match, TRBD1 (5 bases). V was clipped by 0 bases and J by 0 bases, with 8 bases between them. The CDR3 has 15 amino acids. Germline V gene lookup returns CDR1 MNHEY and CDR2 SVGAGI. For the CDR3, the DNA is TGTGCCAGCAGTTACTCGACAGCTTTGAACACTGAAGCTTTCTTT. This gives the protein CASSYSTALNTEAFF.

This clone was recorded a few times. V and J are TRBV2 and TRBJ1-2; perhaps TRBD1 as D (5 bases). This CDR3 is built from 14 residues. Trimming cost V 0 bases and J 13 bases, with 18 bases left between them. Germline CDR1 is SNHLY and CDR2 is FYNNEI. The CDR3 region is CASSEALEGRGSTF. The DNA of the CDR3 is TGTGCCAGCAGTGAAGCGCTCGAGGGGAGGGGATCCACCTTC. Looking up the rest from reference TRBV2 and TRBJ1-2 gives the full variable domain: EPEVTQTPSHQVTQMGQEVILRCVPISNHLYFYWYRQILGQKVEFLVSFYNNEISEKSEIFDDQFSVERPDGSNFTLKIRSTKLEDSAMYFCASSEALEGRGSTFGSGTRLTVV.

This rearrangement joins TRBV6-5 to TRBJ2-3; tentative D call: TRBD1 (6 bases). CDR3 length: 14 residues. V was cut by 5 bases and J by 1 base, with 10 bases left in between. Germline V lookup: CDR1 MNHEY, CDR2 SVGAGI. CDR3 coding DNA: TGTGCCAGCAGTCCGACAGGACGCACAGATACGCAGTATTTT. It codes for CASSPTGRTDTQYF.

This clone was detected a few times. The J gene is TRBJ2-7, the V gene TRBV11-1; no clear D. The germline CDR1 and CDR2 sequences are SGHAT and FQDESV (reference sequence). Trimming pared 2 bases from V and 3 bases from J, leaving 11 bases between. This CDR3 is built from 14 residues. For the CDR3, the DNA is TGTGCCAGCAGCTTATACGCAGGAAGCTACGAGCAGTACTTC. Translating it yields CASSLYAGSYEQYF.

This chain links TRBV5-4 with TRBJ2-1, with a possible D match to TRBD1 (5 bases). V gave up 5 bases and J gave up 0 bases, with 15 bases separating them. Germline CDR1 is SGHNT and CDR2 is YYREEE (reference sequence). This CDR3 is 16 amino acids long. DNA of the CDR3: TGTGCCAGCAGTTTCTTCGGACAATACTCCTACAATGAGCAGTTCTTC. Translation gives CASSFFGQYSYNEQFF.